Presented here are 25 T cell receptor beta chains from one specimen sequenced in a study of OX40 agonist ivuxolimab in advanced cancers. Assay: immunoSEQ multiplex PCR; the TCRdb copy retains only in-frame clones and omits some. The data show fewer than 40,000 clones, around 83% seen once. The source material was CD4+ or CD8+ T cells sorted from blood, sampled in a trial of the OX40 agonist ivuxolimab. These receptors were obtained from an adult with an advanced solid tumor such as melanoma, head and neck, liver or kidney cancer.

V gene TRBV2 combines with J gene TRBJ2-7, with TRBD1 matching over 7 bases. The CDR3 has 13 residues. Trimming removed 5 bases from V and 3 bases from J; junction bases left unmatched: 4. The germline gives CDR1 SNHLY, CDR2 FYNNEI. The CDR3 DNA reads TGTGCCAGCAGTCCCAGGGGGTTCTACGAGCAGTACTTC. Translation: CASSPRGFYEQYF.

This chain connects TRBV11-2 to TRBJ2-1, with D unclear. This CDR3 is 11 amino acids long. CDR1 and CDR2 (germline): SGHAT, FQNNGV. The ends were cut back, 5 bases at V and 10 bases at J, with 9 bases in the middle. The CDR3 DNA reads TGTGCCAGCAGCACCCGGACGGAGCAGTTCTTC. Its protein product is CASSTRTEQFF.

This CDR3 reads CSARGNSPLHF. The CDR3 nucleotides read TGCAGTGCTAGGGGGAATTCACCCCTCCACTTT. This chain uses TRBV20-1 with TRBJ1-6; D ambiguous. In germline, CDR1 is DFQATT, CDR2 SNEGSKA (reference sequence). CDR3 length equals 11 residues. Trimming cost V 3 bases and J 7 bases, with 4 bases left between them.

The chain recombines TRBV10-3 with TRBJ2-5, with 14 bases lining up with TRBD2. The CDR3 consists of 13 residues. With V trimmed by 8 bases and J by 4 bases, 0 bases remained unmatched. The germline V gene encodes CDR1 ENHRY and CDR2 SYGVKD. The CDR3 DNA is TGTGCCATCGGACTAGCGGGGGGAGAGACCCAGTACTTC. Translation gives CAIGLAGGETQYF.

The chain combines TRBV2 with TRBJ1-1; D unresolved. Trimming stripped 8 bases from V and 5 bases from J, with 15 bases between. The germline V gene encodes CDR1 SNHLY and CDR2 FYNNEI. The CDR3 loop spans 13 amino acids. The CDR3 bases are TGTGCCAGCCTGAAGGACTTATGGACTGAAGCTTTCTTT. This gives the protein CASLKDLWTEAFF.

This chain uses TRBV6-1 with TRBJ1-4; D ambiguous. The CDR3 is 14 amino acids. Trimming removed 2 bases from V and 5 bases from J, with 9 bases in between. Germline CDR1 MNHNS, CDR2 SASEGT. The CDR3 nucleotides are TGTGCCAGCAGTGAATATACAGTAAATGAAAAACTGTTTTTT. This codes for CASSEYTVNEKLFF.

V is TRBV6-1 and J is TRBJ2-3, with 8 nucleotides matching TRBD1. The CDR3 runs to 15 residues. V was clipped by 7 bases and J by 1 base; unmatched bases: 7. Germline CDR1 is MNHNS and CDR2 is SASEGT. In DNA, the CDR3 is TGTGCCAGCACCCAGGGGGCGACGGGCACAGATACGCAGTATTTT. It translates to CASTQGATGTDTQYF.

The CDR3 here is CASRAEPTMTGRLNEKLFF. The CDR3 bases are TGCGCCAGCAGAGCCGAGCCCACGATGACAGGCCGACTTAATGAAAAACTGTTTTTT. The chain carries TRBV5-1 and TRBJ1-4, with D maybe TRBD1 (6 bases). Germline lookup yields CDR1 SGHRS and CDR2 YFSETQ. The CDR3 is 19 amino acids. Trimming took 5 bases from V and 4 from J, leaving 27 bases between them.

This clone qualifies as medium-sized. The germline gene is not matched at one end of the junction; a read error may be the cause. The V call is TRBV7-7, the J call TRBJ1-6; 7 nucleotides match TRBD1. This CDR3 has 12 amino acids. The germline V gene has CDR1 SSHAT and CDR2 FNYEAQ (reference sequence). In nucleotides, the CDR3 is TGTGCTAGCAGCCGACCAGGGGGACCCCTCCACTTT. Its protein product is CASSRPGGPLHF.

The chain recombines TRBV6-6 with TRBJ1-6; weak D call: TRBD1 (6 bases). V lost 3 bases and J lost 10, with 16 bases in between. There are 15 residues in the CDR3. Germline V gene lookup returns CDR1 MNHNY and CDR2 SVGAGI (reference sequence). In nucleotides, the CDR3 is TGTGCCAGCAGTTATCGGGCACTAAGGGGGTCACCCCTCCACTTT. This sequence encodes CASSYRALRGSPLHF.

The chain links TRBV9 to TRBJ2-6; 9 bases fit TRBD1. The V and J ends lost 4 bases and 0 bases, in that order; junction bases with no gene match: 8. The CDR3 has 18 residues. CDR1 SGDLS and CDR2 YYNGEE come from the germline V gene. The DNA for the CDR3 is TGTGCCAGCAGCCCCAGGACAGGGGTCTTCTCTGGGGCCAACGTCCTGACTTTC. Encoded protein: CASSPRTGVFSGANVLTF.

The chain uses TRBV30 and TRBJ1-5, with 8 bases identical to TRBD1. CDR3 length equals 13 residues. Germline CDR1 is GTSNPN and CDR2 is SVGIG (reference sequence). V lost 5 bases and J lost 4; bases outside the gene matches: 4. The CDR3 bases are TGTGCCTGGGGACAGGGACAGAATCAGCCCCAGCATTTT. It yields the protein CAWGQGQNQPQHF.

The chain links TRBV21-1 to TRBJ2-2; TRBD1, the D gene given by the table, was not confirmed from the DNA. TRBV21-1 is labeled a pseudogene. This CDR3 is built from 16 residues. This CDR3 is CASSKWEGVKTGELFF. The CDR3, as DNA: TGTGCCAGCAGCAAATGGGAAGGGGTCAAGACCGGGGAGCTGTTTTTT.

The J gene is TRBJ1-5, the V gene TRBV28, with a weak D call TRBD1 (6 bases). The length of the CDR3 is 16 residues. Germline loops: CDR1 MDHEN, CDR2 SYDVKM. The V and J ends lost 8 bases and 4 bases respectively, with 21 bases between them. CDR3 protein: CASRQEGGQMNQPQHF. The CDR3 DNA reads as TGTGCCAGCCGCCAGGAGGGGGGGCAAATGAATCAGCCCCAGCATTTT.

This chain joins TRBV4-2 and TRBJ1-1; a weak D match, TRBD1 (6 bases). Trimming removed 0 bases at V and 5 bases at J, with 10 bases between. Germline CDR1 is LGHNA and CDR2 is YNFKEQ. The CDR3 runs to 14 residues. CDR3 sequence: CASSQDWGQTEAFF. The CDR3, as DNA: TGTGCCAGCAGCCAAGATTGGGGGCAAACTGAAGCTTTCTTT.

This clone was seen a few times. This chain joins TRBV7-6 and TRBJ1-1; D unclear. V lost 4 bases and J lost 4, with 16 bases in between. The CDR3 covers 15 residues. The germline V gene encodes CDR1 SGHVS and CDR2 FNYEAQ. CDR3 loop: CASSSRRREATEAFF. CDR3 nucleotides: TGTGCCAGCAGCTCACGCCGGCGGGAGGCCACTGAAGCTTTCTTT.

The chain employs TRBV7-9 and TRBJ1-1, with 9 bases lining up with TRBD1. From germline, CDR1 is SEHNR and CDR2 FQNEAQ (reference sequence). The CDR3 spans 16 residues. V shed 4 bases and J 4 bases; nucleotides not matched to a gene: 10. CDR3 nucleotides: TGTGCCAGCAGCTGGGGTGGAGGGACAGGGCCCACTGAAGCTTTCTTT. Translating it yields CASSWGGGTGPTEAFF.

Note on this clone: The sample contains more than one DNA sequence encoding this CDR3. The chain recombines TRBV5-1 with TRBJ1-5, with 8 bases aligning to TRBD1. With 1 base clipped from V and 4 bases from J, the junction kept 1 base outside the gene matches. The V gene's germline CDR1 is SGHRS and CDR2 YFSETQ. This CDR3 has 14 amino acids. CDR3 bases: TGCGCCAGCAGCTTGACAGGGGGTAATCAGCCCCAGCATTTT. This translates into CASSLTGGNQPQHF.

The chain employs TRBV9 and TRBJ2-3; 9 bases map to TRBD2. Germline V lookup: CDR1 SGDLS, CDR2 YYNGEE. Germline trimming cut 4 bases from V and 2 bases from J; bases unmatched to any gene: 5. CDR3 length: 15 amino acids. As DNA, the CDR3 is TGTGCCAGCAGCCGACGGACTAGCGTCACAGATACGCAGTATTTT. Translated, it gives CASSRRTSVTDTQYF.

The chain uses TRBV6-1 and TRBJ1-2; D is possibly TRBD1 (5 bases). The V gene lost 2 bases and the J gene lost 11 bases, with 15 bases spanning the gap. CDR3 length: 13 amino acids. Looked up from germline, CDR1 is MNHNS and CDR2 is SASEGT. The CDR3 loop is CASSEMGRGPYTF. CDR3 nucleotides: TGTGCCAGCAGTGAAATGGGGCGGGGACCTTACACCTTC.

The genes are TRBV6-1 and TRBJ1-3; D possibly corresponds to TRBD1 (6 bases). There are 18 residues in the CDR3. The V gene's germline CDR1 is MNHNS and CDR2 SASEGT. Trimming shortened V by 1 base and J by 0 bases, and 16 bases separated the two germline ends. The CDR3 is CASSEVRVGGNSGNTIYF. As DNA, the CDR3 is TGTGCCAGCAGTGAAGTGCGTGTGGGGGGCAACTCTGGAAACACCATATATTTT.

The V gene is TRBV19, the J gene TRBJ1-1, with D possibly TRBD1 on 5 matching bases. CDR3 length equals 14 residues. The germline V gene has CDR1 LNHDA and CDR2 SQIVND (reference sequence). Between the trimmed V and J ends, which lost 1 base and 0 bases, there was a span of 6 bases. CDR3 amino acids: CASSIGQMNTEAFF. The CDR3 DNA follows: TGTGCCAGTAGTATAGGACAGATGAACACTGAAGCTTTCTTT.

The gene calls are TRBV10-1 and TRBJ2-6; no firm D call. The germline CDR1 and CDR2 sequences are WNHNN and SYGVQD (reference sequence). This CDR3 has 14 residues. Trimming stripped 3 bases from V and 2 bases from J, with 5 bases between. For the CDR3, the DNA is TGCGCCAGCAGTGAAGAACCTGGGGCCAACGTCCTGACTTTC. This sequence encodes CASSEEPGANVLTF.

This clone occurred a few times. The CDR3 loop reads CASSAVKISNSPLHF. In DNA form, the CDR3 reads TGTGCCAGTAGTGCGGTAAAGATAAGTAATTCACCCCTCCACTTT. The rearrangement uses TRBV19 and TRBJ1-6; D gene uncertain. V was shortened by 5 bases and J by 6 bases, with 14 bases between the two germline ends. The CDR3 is made up of 15 amino acids. Germline values: CDR1 LNHDA, CDR2 SQIVND (reference sequence).

J is TRBJ2-1 and V is TRBV18; no clear D gene. The CDR3 loop spans 13 amino acids. Germline CDR1 and CDR2: KGHSH and LQKENI. V shed 1 base and J shed 9 bases, with 10 bases lying between them. The CDR3 region is CASSPQSEVEQFF. The CDR3 coding sequence is TGTGCCAGCTCACCACAATCAGAAGTTGAGCAGTTCTTC.